Listed here are 24 T cell receptor beta chains from one sample, sequenced in a study of T cell responses to AZD1222 COVID-19 vaccine. The assay was immunoSEQ multiplex PCR, and TCRdb's table has in-frame clones only and misses some. The sample contains roughly 110,000 clones, 80% to 95% of which appear only once. The sequenced sample was peripheral blood, obtained 28 days after the second AZD1222 dose. These receptors were taken from an adult who received the AZD1222 COVID-19 vaccine.

The chain combines TRBV4-1 with TRBJ1-2; D not resolved. CDR1 is MGHRA, CDR2 YSYEKL, per germline. The CDR3 runs 12 residues. Trimming took 1 base from V and 8 from J, leaving 8 bases between them. The CDR3 nucleotides read TGCGCCAGCAGCCAAGTGTCGGGAGGCTACACCTTC. Translated: CASSQVSGGYTF.

The rearrangement uses TRBV21-1 and TRBJ2-2; the table's D call, TRBD1, has no DNA check behind it. TRBV21-1 is a pseudogene segment. The CDR3 contains 16 residues. The DNA of the CDR3 is TGTGCCAGCAGCCAGGATCGACCCGCCGACACCGGGGAGCTGTTTTTT. Protein product: CASSQDRPADTGELFF.

The gene calls are TRBV28 and TRBJ1-3; a weak D match, TRBD1 (5 bases). The CDR3 consists of 15 residues. V lost 7 bases to trimming and J lost 1 base, with 14 bases between them. Germline CDR1 MDHEN, CDR2 SYDVKM. In DNA form, the CDR3 reads TGTGCCAGCACCCCTTTACGGGGGTCTGGAAACACCATATATTTT. Protein sequence: CASTPLRGSGNTIYF.

This clone has a single count. The chain links TRBV6-2 or TRBV6-3 to TRBJ2-3; 14 bases fit TRBD2. The germline V gene has CDR1 MNHEY and CDR2 SVGEGT. The ends lost 5 bases at V and 3 bases at J; junction bases unmatched: 10. The CDR3 runs 18 residues. The CDR3 here is CASSPTSGRAGMTDTQYF. The CDR3 DNA sequence: TGTGCCAGCAGTCCGACTAGCGGGAGGGCCGGGATGACAGATACGCAGTATTTT.

V is TRBV11-2 and J is TRBJ1-4; possibly TRBD1 for D (5 bases). The germline V gene encodes CDR1 SGHAT and CDR2 FQNNGV. CDR3 length equals 14 residues. Trimming shortened V by 5 bases and J by 4 bases, and 11 bases separated the two germline ends. CDR3 sequence: CASSPGTVNEKLFF. CDR3 sequence (DNA): TGTGCCAGCAGCCCGGGGACGGTTAATGAAAAACTGTTTTTT.

This rearrangement joins TRBV5-1 to TRBJ2-3; no firm D call. The CDR3 extends over 15 amino acids. Trimming cost V 0 bases and J 4 bases, with 12 bases left between them. CDR1 and CDR2 (germline): SGHRS, YFSETQ. CDR3 amino acids: CASSLGQLRADTQYF. The CDR3, as DNA: TGCGCCAGCAGCTTGGGGCAGTTAAGGGCAGATACGCAGTATTTT.

The chain uses TRBV7-8 and TRBJ2-7, with D perhaps matching TRBD2 (6 bases). Looked up from germline, CDR1 is SGHVS and CDR2 is FQNEAQ. The CDR3 sequence is 18 residues long. Trimming pared 4 bases from V and 7 bases from J, leaving 29 bases between. CDR3 sequence: CASSSLEVGLADRLEQYF. The CDR3 nucleotides are TGTGCCAGCAGCTCCCTCGAGGTGGGCTTAGCGGACCGGTTGGAGCAGTACTTC.

The chain employs TRBV7-8 and TRBJ2-1, with TRBD2 identical over 10 bases. In germline, CDR1 is SGHVS, CDR2 FQNEAQ. The CDR3 sequence is 16 residues long. With 1 base clipped from V and 9 bases from J, the junction kept 9 bases outside the gene matches. The CDR3 here is CASSLDPQRGGPEQFF. CDR3 coding DNA: TGTGCCAGCAGCTTAGATCCCCAGCGGGGGGGCCCTGAGCAGTTCTTC. The full variable domain, completed using reference TRBV7-8 and TRBJ2-1, is GAGVSQSPRYKVAKRGQDVALRCDPISGHVSLFWYQQALGQGPEFLTYFQNEAQLDKSGLPSDRFFAERPEGSVSTLKIQRTQQEDSAVYLCASSLDPQRGGPEQFFGPGTRLTVL.

The chain uses TRBV10-3 and TRBJ1-1, with D possibly matching TRBD1 (6 bases). Trimming took off 5 bases at V and 7 bases at J, with 17 bases between the two ends. The germline V gene encodes CDR1 ENHRY and CDR2 SYGVKD. The CDR3 is 14 residues long. CDR3 in DNA: TGTGCCATCAGTTTAGGGGGGGAAGGTCTTGAAGCTTTCTTT. Translation: CAISLGGEGLEAFF.

The chain couples TRBV21-1 to TRBJ1-5; the DNA was not used to check the table's D call, TRBD1. TRBV21-1 is assigned pseudogene status. The length of the CDR3 is 13 residues. CDR3 residues: CASPTGINQPQHF. The CDR3 DNA reads as TGTGCCAGCCCGACAGGGATCAATCAGCCCCAGCATTTT.

The chain uses TRBV4-1 and TRBJ1-4; no reliable D call. Germline V CDR1 and CDR2: MGHRA, YSYEKL. V lost 4 bases, J lost 7 bases, and 19 bases lay in between. This CDR3 is built from 16 residues. The CDR3 loop is CASSRLPGALGEKLFF. The CDR3 coding sequence is TGCGCCAGCAGCCGTCTTCCGGGAGCTCTAGGTGAAAAACTGTTTTTT.

The rearrangement joins TRBV28 to TRBJ1-3, with TRBD1 matching 7 bases. The CDR3 is 15 amino acids. V lost 6 bases, J lost 4 bases, and 9 bases stayed unmatched. The germline gives CDR1 MDHEN, CDR2 SYDVKM. The CDR3 loop is CASRAGTAGGNTIYF. CDR3 sequence (DNA): TGTGCCAGCAGAGCCGGGACAGCTGGGGGAAACACCATATATTTT.

The CDR3 loop is CASSQEANQYNEQFF. The DNA of the CDR3 is TGCGCCAGCAGCCAAGAAGCTAACCAATACAATGAGCAGTTCTTC. The J gene is TRBJ2-1, the V gene TRBV4-1; D gene uncertain. Germline assignment: CDR1 MGHRA and CDR2 YSYEKL. V lost 0 bases to trimming and J lost 4 bases, with 10 bases between them. The CDR3 extends over 15 amino acids.

V is TRBV9 and J is TRBJ1-3; perhaps TRBD1 as D (6 bases). The CDR3 is made up of 14 amino acids. The V gene lost 1 base and the J gene lost 4 bases, with 9 bases spanning the gap. Germline loops: CDR1 SGDLS, CDR2 YYNGEE. CDR3 sequence (DNA): TGTGCCAGCAGCGTACGGGACAACGGAAACACCATATATTTT. Residues: CASSVRDNGNTIYF.

The rearrangement joins TRBV28 to TRBJ2-5; TRBD2 aligns across 10 bases. Germline V gene data show CDR1 as MDHEN and CDR2 as SYDVKM. Trimming cost V 1 base and J 2 bases; bases outside gene matches: 10. The CDR3 runs to 18 residues. CDR3 sequence reads: CASSLLVGSGGPQETQYF. The CDR3, as DNA: TGTGCCAGCAGTTTATTAGTTGGTAGCGGGGGGCCGCAAGAGACCCAGTACTTC.

The V call is TRBV10-3, the J call TRBJ1-1; D not certain. Germline V lookup: CDR1 ENHRY, CDR2 SYGVKD. V dropped 4 bases and J dropped 0 bases, with 3 bases sitting between them. CDR3 length: 12 residues. CDR3 nucleotide sequence: TGTGCCATCAGTGGGGTGAACACTGAAGCTTTCTTT. Protein: CAISGVNTEAFF.

The gene calls are TRBV11-2 and TRBJ2-3; tentative D call: TRBD1 (6 bases). CDR3 length: 15 residues. CDR1 SGHAT and CDR2 FQNNGV come from the germline V gene. Trimming removed 5 bases at V and 6 bases at J, with 18 bases between. The chain's CDR3 is CASSIVGGPGDTQYF. As DNA, the CDR3 is TGTGCCAGCAGCATAGTTGGGGGCCCAGGGGATACGCAGTATTTT. Combining the CDR3 with reference TRBV11-2 and TRBJ2-3 gives the whole variable domain EAGVAQSPRYKIIEKRQSVAFWCNPISGHATLYWYQQILGQGPKLLIQFQNNGVVDDSQLPKDRFSAERLKGVDSTLKIQPAKLEDSAVYLCASSIVGGPGDTQYFGPGTRLTVL.

The chain combines TRBV4-3 with TRBJ1-1; D gene uncertain. The CDR3 runs 13 residues. Trimming stripped 0 bases from V and 6 bases from J, with 8 bases between. CDR1 and CDR2 (germline): LGHNA, YSLEER. In nucleotides, the CDR3 is TGCGCCAGCAGCCAAGATTTTCTAGCTGAAGCTTTCTTT. Translation: CASSQDFLAEAFF.

The V call is TRBV7-2, the J call TRBJ1-6; D is undetermined. In germline, CDR1 is SGHTA, CDR2 FQGNSA. This CDR3 has 15 residues. Trimming removed 5 bases at V and 1 base at J, with 9 bases between. The CDR3 spells CASSPRASYNSPLHF. In DNA form, the CDR3 reads TGTGCCAGCAGCCCCCGGGCATCCTATAATTCACCCCTCCACTTT.

Here the CDR3 DNA reads TGTGCCAGCACCTTCAACGGGGTCGGTCAGCAGTACTTC. This gives the protein CASTFNGVGQQYF. This chain joins TRBV7-2 and TRBJ2-7, with a weak D call TRBD2 (5 bases). The CDR3 sequence is 13 residues long. Between the trimmed V and J ends, which lost 7 bases and 8 bases, there was a span of 18 bases. Germline V lookup: CDR1 SGHTA, CDR2 FQGNSA.

The chain uses TRBV3-1 (or the pseudogene TRBV3-2) and TRBJ1-2; D unclear. This CDR3 comprises 14 residues. Germline V gene data show CDR1 as LGHDT and CDR2 as YNNKEL (reference sequence). V was clipped by 4 bases and J by 7 bases, with 16 bases between them. Here the CDR3 reads CASSPWMVGSGYTF. The CDR3 DNA follows: TGTGCCAGCAGCCCTTGGATGGTCGGTTCTGGCTACACCTTC.

The J gene is TRBJ1-5, the V gene TRBV28; 7 nucleotides line up with TRBD1. The CDR3 sequence is 14 residues long. Germline CDR1 and CDR2: MDHEN and SYDVKM. J was trimmed by 5 bases and V by 6 bases; bases with no gene match: 7. This CDR3 reads CASSSDREDQPQHF. CDR3 coding DNA: TGTGCCAGCAGCTCCGACAGGGAGGATCAGCCCCAGCATTTT.

The chain recombines TRBV12-5 with TRBJ1-5; D is undetermined. V was trimmed by 5 bases and J by 5 bases, leaving 4 bases between them. There are 11 residues in the CDR3. Looked up from germline, CDR1 is LGHNT and CDR2 is FRNRAP. Here the CDR3 reads CASGIDQPQHF. In nucleotides, the CDR3 is TGTGCTAGTGGTATCGATCAGCCCCAGCATTTT.

The chain joins TRBV20-1 to TRBJ2-5; the D gene is possibly TRBD1 (5 bases). V was trimmed by 5 bases and J by 4 bases, leaving 8 bases between them. The CDR3 sequence is 11 residues long. Germline CDR1 reads DFQATT; CDR2 reads SNEGSKA (reference sequence). The CDR3 DNA sequence: TGCAGTGCTTCCAGGGTAGAGACCCAGTACTTC. Its translation is CSASRVETQYF.